Below, 18 T cell receptor beta chains from the same sample are listed, as sequenced in a study of cytomegalovirus exposure and HLA in healthy donors (dated by TCRdb to 2017 to 2019). To prepare the library, the immunoSEQ multiplex PCR assay was applied. For the multiplex PCR, a mixture combining 60 forward primers for TCR Vbeta segments and 13 reverse primers for TCR Jbeta segments was used. As stored in TCRdb, this immuneACCESS dataset retains in-frame rearrangements with V and J assigned. A fraction of the clones does not appear; measured against another copy, unresolved V genes explain less than half of the discrepancy, and the remainder lacks a known reason. The sample includes roughly 180,000 clones, with more than 75% observed a single time. Of the sample, around 2.3% falls within the top ten clones. The material sequenced was PBMCs. These receptors were obtained from a woman aged 30 to 39 in good health and CMV-seropositive.

This sequence joins TRBV10-3 and TRBJ2-7; 8 bases fit TRBD1. The CDR3 runs 15 residues. CDR1 ENHRY and CDR2 SYGVKD come from the germline V gene. V lost 5 bases to trimming and J lost 3 bases; unmatched junction nucleotides: 9. In nucleotides, the CDR3 is TGTGCCATCAGTTCAGACAGGGGAACCCTCTACGAGCAGTACTTC. Its translation: CAISSDRGTLYEQYF.

The CDR3 loop is CASSGVQGNYGYTF. CDR3 nucleotide sequence: TGTGCCAGCAGCGGGGTTCAGGGTAACTATGGCTACACCTTC. This chain joins TRBV9 and TRBJ1-2; TRBD1 is a possible D gene (5 bases). V lost 3 bases and J lost 1, with 10 bases in between. Per the germline V gene, CDR1 is SGDLS and CDR2 is YYNGEE. The CDR3 spans 14 residues.

This chain links TRBV6-6 with TRBJ2-7; TRBD1 matches 9 bases. In germline, CDR1 is MNHNY, CDR2 SVGAGI (reference sequence). This CDR3 has 14 amino acids. Trimming at V came to 5 bases and at J to 2 bases, leaving 4 bases not matched to a gene. CDR3 region: CASSIQGAPYEQYF. Written as DNA, the CDR3 is TGTGCCAGCAGTATACAGGGGGCCCCCTACGAGCAGTACTTC.

This clone was found a few times. The chain joins TRBV30 to TRBJ1-4; D might be TRBD1 (5 bases). The CDR3 length is 14 residues. V dropped 2 bases and J dropped 5 bases, with 12 bases sitting between them. The germline gives CDR1 GTSNPN, CDR2 SVGIG (reference sequence). The CDR3 bases are TGTGCCTGGAGTACGTGGGGGGGAAATGAAAAACTGTTTTTT. The encoded protein is CAWSTWGGNEKLFF. The full variable domain, rest sourced from reference TRBV30 and TRBJ1-4, is SQTIHQWPATLVQPVGSPLSLECTVEGTSNPNLYWYRQAAGRGLQLLFYSVGIGQISSEVPQNLSASRPQDRQFILSSKKLLLSDSGFYLCAWSTWGGNEKLFFGSGTQLSVL.

The rearrangement uses TRBV28 and TRBJ1-6; D is undetermined. The germline CDR1 and CDR2 sequences are MDHEN and SYDVKM. Trimming stripped 7 bases from V and 4 bases from J, with 14 bases between. The CDR3 contains 15 residues. CDR3 in amino acids: CASTPPAGYNSPLHF. CDR3 DNA: TGTGCCAGCACCCCCCCGGCGGGGTATAATTCACCCCTCCACTTT.

The chain couples TRBV4-3 to TRBJ2-2; possibly TRBD1 for D (6 bases). Between the trimmed V and J ends, which lost 0 bases and 3 bases, there was a span of 11 bases. CDR1 is LGHNA and CDR2 is YSLEER in the germline V gene. The CDR3 spans 16 residues. Here the CDR3 DNA reads TGCGCCAGCAGCCAAGATCGGGCAGGGGACACCGGGGAGCTGTTTTTT. It codes for CASSQDRAGDTGELFF.

As regards this clone: This sample also contains other DNA sequences that code for the same CDR3. The V call is TRBV5-5, the J call TRBJ2-2; no clear D gene. V lost 1 base and J lost 0, with 4 bases in between. CDR1 and CDR2 from the germline V gene are SGHKS and YYEKEE (reference sequence). This CDR3 spans 14 amino acids. The CDR3 protein is CASSLLANTGELFF. CDR3 bases: TGTGCCAGCAGCTTGCTAGCGAACACCGGGGAGCTGTTTTTT.

This chain connects TRBV28 to TRBJ1-5; 7 bases fit TRBD1. Germline values: CDR1 MDHEN, CDR2 SYDVKM. The CDR3 has 16 residues. Germline trimming cut 4 bases from V and 7 bases from J; bases unmatched to any gene: 13. The CDR3 region has the DNA TGTGCCAGCAGTTCCCCGACAGGGCGGACGGGCCAGCCCCAGCATTTT. This sequence encodes CASSSPTGRTGQPQHF. The full variable domain, its missing parts supplied by reference TRBV28 and TRBJ1-5, is DVKVTQSSRYLVKRTGEKVFLECVQDMDHENMFWYRQDPGLGLRLIYFSYDVKMKEKGDIPEGYSVSREKKERFSLILESASTNQTSMYLCASSSPTGRTGQPQHFGDGTRLSIL.

V and J are TRBV10-3 and TRBJ2-5; D ambiguous. Per the germline V gene, CDR1 is ENHRY and CDR2 is SYGVKD. This CDR3 is 14 amino acids long. V was trimmed by 7 bases and J by 0 bases, leaving 12 bases between them. CDR3 sequence: CAIKPAMYQETQYF. In nucleotides, the CDR3 is TGTGCCATCAAGCCCGCGATGTACCAAGAGACCCAGTACTTC.

The genes are TRBV28 and TRBJ2-5; the D gene is possibly TRBD1 (5 bases). Trimming took off 6 bases at V and 0 bases at J, with 8 bases between the two ends. This CDR3 is built from 13 residues. The V gene's germline CDR1 is MDHEN and CDR2 SYDVKM. CDR3 DNA: TGTGCCAGCAGCCACAGGTACCAAGAGACCCAGTACTTC. It specifies CASSHRYQETQYF.

The gene calls are TRBV7-6 and TRBJ2-5; D not certain. V dropped 1 base and J dropped 1 base, with 7 bases sitting between them. Looked up from germline, CDR1 is SGHVS and CDR2 is FNYEAQ. The CDR3 is 14 amino acids. CDR3 amino acids: CASSLVSSQETQYF. The CDR3 bases are TGTGCCAGCAGCTTAGTTAGCAGCCAAGAGACCCAGTACTTC.

The rearrangement joins TRBV27 to TRBJ2-5; 8 nucleotides align to TRBD2. The J call may be wrong; the DNA end is better matched by TRBJ2-7. The germline V gene has CDR1 MNHEY and CDR2 SMNVEV (reference sequence). The CDR3 spans 13 residues. The chain's CDR3 is CASRAGAHYEQYF. CDR3 DNA: TGTGCCAGCAGAGCGGGGGCCCACTACGAGCAGTACTTC.

This clone was picked up a small number of times. V is TRBV7-3 and J is TRBJ2-3; a weak D match, TRBD2 (5 bases). The germline gives CDR1 SGHTA, CDR2 FQGTGA. This CDR3 has 13 residues. V gave up 2 bases and J gave up 5 bases, with 8 bases separating them. The CDR3 protein is CASSLREGDTQYF. CDR3 coding DNA: TGTGCCAGCAGCTTACGGGAAGGAGATACGCAGTATTTT.

The V call is TRBV4-3, the J call TRBJ1-2, with TRBD1 as a possible D gene (5 bases). Trimming took off 1 base at V and 4 bases at J, with 13 bases between the two ends. The CDR3 has 15 residues. From germline, CDR1 is LGHNA and CDR2 YSLEER. The CDR3: CASSQVGAPSYGYTF. The CDR3 DNA sequence: TGCGCCAGCAGCCAAGTTGGGGCCCCTAGCTATGGCTACACCTTC.

The V call is TRBV7-2, the J call TRBJ2-1, with 7 bases lining up with TRBD2. This CDR3 contains 17 residues. The germline CDR1 and CDR2 sequences are SGHTA and FQGNSA. V was pared by 3 bases and J by 3 bases, with 11 bases of the junction left unmatched. The CDR3 coding sequence is TGTGCCAGCAGCTTGGGTTGGGTGGCGGGGGTCTACAATGAGCAGTTCTTC. It codes for CASSLGWVAGVYNEQFF.

The chain is built from TRBV9 and TRBJ2-1, with 9 bases that match TRBD2. V shed 1 base, J shed 10 bases, and the junction held 3 bases outside the gene matches. Germline V gene data show CDR1 as SGDLS and CDR2 as YYNGEE. The CDR3 is 13 amino acids. The CDR3 reads CASSVSTSGEQFF. The CDR3 bases are TGTGCCAGCAGCGTAAGTACTAGCGGGGAGCAGTTCTTC.

This chain links TRBV5-1 with TRBJ1-6; a weak D match, TRBD1 (6 bases). Germline lookup yields CDR1 SGHRS and CDR2 YFSETQ. This CDR3 region has 15 residues. Trimming took off 4 bases at V and 2 bases at J, with 10 bases between the two ends. In nucleotides, the CDR3 is TGCGCCAGCAGCGCGGGGGGCCCCTATAATTCACCCCTCCACTTT. Protein sequence: CASSAGGPYNSPLHF.

Comment on this clone: The junction departs from germline at one end; a sequencing error may be responsible. V and J are TRBV29-1 and TRBJ2-3, with D possibly being TRBD2 (6 bases). CDR1 is SQVTM, CDR2 ANQGSEA, per germline. This CDR3 contains 14 residues. This chain's CDR3 is CSVGGFTSTGTQYF. Here the CDR3 DNA reads TGCAGCGTGGGCGGGTTTACTAGCACAGGTACGCAGTATTTT.